Below are 20 T cell receptor beta chains sequenced from a single sample in a study of human T cells and chemical hapten exposure. MiXCR, run by TCRdb on the RACE reads, gives a single entry per CDR3 protein. The sample holds roughly 120,000 distinct CDR3 sequences, approximately 9.5% seen once. Time point described: healthy volunteer bleed at 2 weeks. Before extraction, the whole blood was not fractionated, and total RNA was taken from it. What was sequenced was whole blood. The receptors shown here come from a male donor in good health. Some clones in this sample may be carry-over from other donors' samples.

The genes are TRBV11-2 and TRBJ2-5, with D possibly called TRBD1 or TRBD2 (5 bases each). V dropped 1 base and J dropped 2 bases, with 20 bases sitting between them. Germline V gene data show CDR1 as SGHAT and CDR2 as FQNNGV. The CDR3 is made up of 18 amino acids. The CDR3 DNA reads as TGTGCCAGCAGCTTAGGTCTGTATGGGGACGGATTTCAAGAGACCCAGTACTTC. Its translation: CASSLGLYGDGFQETQYF.

The chain couples TRBV29-1 to TRBJ1-3; no firm D call. The V end lost 4 bases, the J end lost 2 bases, and 6 bases lay between the germline ends. The germline gives CDR1 SQVTM, CDR2 ANQGSEA. The CDR3 covers 12 residues. The CDR3: CSVVAPGNTIYF. CDR3 bases: TGCAGCGTTGTTGCCCCTGGAAACACCATATATTTT.

The table lists this clonotype with a few counts. The CDR3 region is CASSPQQAYSNQPQHF. The CDR3 nucleotides are TGTGCCAGCAGTCCCCAGCAGGCATATAGCAATCAGCCCCAGCATTTT. The rearrangement links TRBV12-3 or TRBV12-4 to TRBJ1-5; D unclear. V was shortened by 5 bases and J by 0 bases, with 14 bases between the two germline ends. There are 16 residues in the CDR3.

The chain uses TRBV20-1 and TRBJ1-3; 8 positions agree with TRBD1. Germline V gene sequence: CDR1 DFQATT, CDR2 SNEGSKA (reference sequence). This CDR3 contains 15 residues. The V segment lost 6 bases and the J segment 2 bases; nucleotides outside the gene matches: 9. The DNA for the CDR3 is TGCAGTGCGCCCCCCCTCAGGGGGCCTGGAAACACCATATATTTT. Translated: CSAPPLRGPGNTIYF.

This sequence joins TRBV6-5 and TRBJ2-3; 9 bases are shared with TRBD2. V was clipped by 3 bases and J by 2 bases; unmatched bases: 6. The CDR3 runs 16 residues. The V gene's germline CDR1 is MNHEY and CDR2 SVGAGI. The DNA of the CDR3 is TGTGCCAGCAGTTATTCGACTAGCGGATCCACAGATACGCAGTATTTT. It translates to CASSYSTSGSTDTQYF.

This clonotype was observed a few times. This chain uses TRBV7-8 with TRBJ2-7; 7 bases agree with TRBD2. This CDR3 spans 16 amino acids. Per the germline V gene, CDR1 is SGHVS and CDR2 is FQNEAQ. V lost 1 base, J lost 6 bases, and 12 bases stayed unmatched. In DNA, the CDR3 is TGTGCCAGCAGCTTAGGGGAGGGGATAAGTCCTCTCGAGCAGTACTTC. The encoded protein is CASSLGEGISPLEQYF.

There are many counts of this clonotype. This chain uses TRBV6-4 with TRBJ2-3, with TRBD2 matching 13 bases. The CDR3 sequence is 16 residues long. The ends lost 6 bases at V and 4 bases at J; junction bases unmatched: 7. CDR1 and CDR2 from the germline V gene are MRHNA and SNTAGT. CDR3 nucleotides: TGTGCCAGCAGCGAACTAGCGGGGGGGCAAGCAGATACGCAGTATTTT. It codes for CASSELAGGQADTQYF.

The V and J genes are TRBV7-8 and TRBJ1-5; tentatively, D is TRBD1 (6 bases). V was shortened by 5 bases and J by 1 base, with 15 bases between the two germline ends. From germline, CDR1 is SGHVS and CDR2 FQNEAQ. This CDR3 comprises 16 residues. CDR3 DNA sequence: TGTGCCAGCAGCCCCTTCAGGGGAGTAAGCAATCAGCCCCAGCATTTT. Protein sequence: CASSPFRGVSNQPQHF.

As concerns this clonotype: Given a much more abundant clone one base away, this may be a read error. This chain connects TRBV12-3 or TRBV12-4 to TRBJ2-1, with TRBD1 as a possible D gene (6 bases). CDR3 length: 14 residues. This CDR3 is CVSRPRQGYNEQFF. In DNA form, the CDR3 reads TGTGTCAGCAGACCCAGGCAGGGGTACAATGAGCAGTTCTTC.

In its sample, this clonotype was seen a few times. The chain recombines TRBV6-5 with TRBJ1-2; D remains ambiguous. CDR3 length: 13 residues. Germline V gives CDR1 MNHEY, CDR2 SVGAGI. V was trimmed by 6 bases and J by 2 bases, leaving 10 bases between them. This CDR3 is CASSPQANYGYTF. DNA for the CDR3: TGTGCCAGCAGCCCCCAGGCGAACTATGGCTACACCTTC.

This clonotype has just a few counts. The V call is TRBV7-2, the J call TRBJ2-7, with unresolved D. V lost 2 bases and J lost 2, with 16 bases in between. There are 16 residues in the CDR3. The germline CDR1 and CDR2 sequences are SGHTA and FQGNSA. CDR3 nucleotide sequence: TGTGCCAGCAGCTTAAAACCCGGACCCCGGCCCTACGAGCAGTACTTC. It is translated as CASSLKPGPRPYEQYF.

Turning to this clonotype: One junction end disagrees with the germline gene, perhaps due to a read error. V and J are TRBV3-1 and TRBJ1-1; D gene uncertain. Germline V gives CDR1 LGHDT, CDR2 YNNKEL (reference sequence). CDR3 size: 14 residues. CDR3 nucleotide sequence: TGTGCCAGCAACCAAGTCCGACAGAACACTGAAGCTTTCTTT. This translates into CASNQVRQNTEAFF.

The J gene is TRBJ1-6, the V gene TRBV7-3; D gene ambiguous. The CDR3 sequence is 13 residues long. CDR1 and CDR2 (germline): SGHTA, FQGTGA. V gave up 2 bases and J gave up 7 bases, with 6 bases separating them. CDR3 bases: TGTGCCAGCAGCTTAGTAGCGAATTCACCCCTCCACTTT. This translates into CASSLVANSPLHF.

This clonotype came up a few times. V is TRBV12-3 or TRBV12-4 and J is TRBJ1-4; D is possibly TRBD1 (5 bases). The V and J ends lost 3 bases and 4 bases respectively, with 15 bases between them. The CDR3 has 16 amino acids. CDR3 DNA: TGTGCCAGCAGTTTTTCCCCCACAGGCCTTAATGAAAAACTGTTTTTT. It encodes CASSFSPTGLNEKLFF.

The chain has TRBV20-1 and TRBJ2-3; D remains unclear. The CDR3 extends over 13 amino acids. The germline V gene has CDR1 DFQATT and CDR2 SNEGSKA (reference sequence). Trimming cost V 4 bases and J 0 bases, with 8 bases left between them. In nucleotides, the CDR3 is TGCAGTGCTAATACGGCTAGCACAGATACGCAGTATTTT. It specifies CSANTASTDTQYF.

This clonotype showed up many times. V and J are TRBV20-1 and TRBJ2-1, with 8 bases aligning to TRBD1. This CDR3 has 16 residues. Unmatched junction bases numbered 12, after V lost 6 bases and J lost 2 bases. Germline loops: CDR1 DFQATT, CDR2 SNEGSKA (reference sequence). The CDR3 reads CSAQRQGKGTYNEQFF. The CDR3 DNA reads as TGCAGTGCCCAGAGACAGGGGAAGGGCACCTACAATGAGCAGTTCTTC.

There are many counts of this clonotype. The rearrangement joins TRBV24-1 to TRBJ2-3; tentatively, D is TRBD1 or TRBD2 (6 bases each). This CDR3 has 20 amino acids. V was shortened by 0 bases and J by 2 bases, with 23 bases between the two germline ends. CDR1 is KGHDR, CDR2 SFDVKD, per germline. The CDR3 loop is CATSDLSIGGSAANTDTQYF. As DNA, the CDR3 is TGTGCCACCAGTGATTTGTCGATAGGGGGGTCTGCCGCGAACACAGATACGCAGTATTTT.

V and J are TRBV20-1 and TRBJ1-1; perhaps TRBD1 as D (5 bases). Trimming pared 1 base from V and 0 bases from J, leaving 9 bases between. This CDR3 contains 14 residues. The germline gives CDR1 DFQATT, CDR2 SNEGSKA (reference sequence). CDR3 residues: CSARVQVLNTEAFF. The CDR3 DNA is TGCAGTGCTAGAGTACAGGTCCTGAACACTGAAGCTTTCTTT.

This clonotype was detected many times. The chain recombines TRBV7-9 with TRBJ2-4; 7 nucleotides agree with TRBD1. V shed 6 bases, J shed 14 bases, and the junction held 7 bases outside the gene matches. Germline CDR1 is SEHNR and CDR2 is FQNEAQ (reference sequence). This CDR3 spans 11 amino acids. The CDR3 nucleotides read TGTGCCAGCAGTCTCGAGGGACAGAAGTACTTC. Residues: CASSLEGQKYF.

V gene TRBV12-3 or TRBV12-4 combines with J gene TRBJ2-1; D might be TRBD2 (5 bases). The CDR3 loop spans 16 amino acids. Trimming cost V 2 bases and J 6 bases, with 17 bases left between them. The CDR3, as DNA: TGTGCCAGCAGTTTACGGGCGCTAGCCCAGTCCAATGAGCAGTTCTTC. Amino acid sequence: CASSLRALAQSNEQFF.